This T cell receptor beta chain was observed in a study of CD8 T cells in ankylosing spondylitis. The ends lost 8 bases at V and 6 bases at J; junction bases unmatched: 6. The CDR3 loop spans 13 amino acids. Per germline, CDR1 SEHNR and CDR2 FQNEAQ (reference sequence). The study's findings and limits: Significant enrichment of disease-linked clones was reported in matched ankylosing spondylitis synovial fluid. A motif in TCR beta, a set of several highly homologous variants, appeared characteristic of ankylosing spondylitis blood. In reactive arthritis synovial fluid and blood, some motif variants had been reported before.

By quantitative 5'-RACE with molecular barcodes, the TCR beta libraries were made. TCRdb itself ran the 5' RACE reads through MiXCR, one entry per CDR3 protein. Among about 240,000 distinct CDR3 sequences listed, around 7.8% were seen once. This clonotype was recorded many times. Its target is not known. Sequenced sample: blood, either unsorted or a sorted T cell fraction (not recorded which). The chain has TRBV7-9 and TRBJ2-3; 9 positions match TRBD2. The TCR originated in a male donor with ankylosing spondylitis or in good health (not recorded which). The DNA for the CDR3 is TGTGCCAGCCACAGCGGGGGGACGGATACGCAGTATTTT. Translating gives CASHSGGTDTQYF.